A single sample is the source of the 12 T cell receptor beta chains below, sequenced in a study of cytomegalovirus exposure and HLA in healthy donors. The PCR used 60 Vbeta and 13 Jbeta primers. Generated by immunoSEQ multiplex PCR, the TCRdb table keeps only in-frame clones and is missing some. The sample includes fewer than 200,000 clones, roughly 9.5% of them seen just once. Sequencing used PBMCs. The source is a woman aged 25 to 39 in good health and CMV-seropositive.

This clone has more than one count but fewer than ten. V is TRBV5-8 and J is TRBJ1-2, with D possibly being TRBD1 (6 bases). The germline CDR1 and CDR2 sequences are SGHTS and YDEGEE. V lost 0 bases and J lost 4, with 13 bases in between. This CDR3 has 15 amino acids. The CDR3 DNA reads TGTGCCAGCAGCTTGGGGCGGGGGGCTTTCTATGGCTACACCTTC. Encoded protein: CASSLGRGAFYGYTF.

This clone was seen only a few times. The rearrangement joins TRBV4-1 to TRBJ2-5; the D gene is possibly TRBD2 (5 bases). V lost 1 base, J lost 9 bases, and 24 bases lay in between. Germline-derived CDR1 and CDR2 are MGHRA and YSYEKL. The CDR3 spans 17 residues. The CDR3 coding sequence is TGCGCCAGCAGCCAAGCGGGTCTCGAGGGCGCCCGGATGGCCCAGTACTTC. This gives the protein CASSQAGLEGARMAQYF.

This clone was counted between two and nine times. The V and J genes are TRBV6-6 and TRBJ2-1, with a weak D call TRBD1 (6 bases). V shed 4 bases and J shed 2 bases, with 15 bases lying between them. The germline CDR1 and CDR2 sequences are MNHNY and SVGAGI (reference sequence). This CDR3 has 16 amino acids. CDR3 DNA: TGTGCCAGCAGTTCCCTTGGGGGCCCCACCTACAATGAGCAGTTCTTC. Translation: CASSSLGGPTYNEQFF.

V usage is TRBV7-9 and J usage is TRBJ2-1; 7 bases map to TRBD2. Trimming at V came to 5 bases and at J to 0 bases, leaving 7 bases not matched to a gene. This CDR3 spans 16 amino acids. CDR1 is SEHNR, CDR2 FQNEAQ, per germline (reference sequence). DNA of the CDR3: TGTGCCAGCAGCCCGCTCGGGGGGAGCTCCTACAATGAGCAGTTCTTC. Its protein is CASSPLGGSSYNEQFF. Based on the CDR3 plus reference TRBV7-9 and TRBJ2-1, the full variable domain is DTGVSQNPRHKITKRGQNVTFRCDPISEHNRLYWYRQTLGQGPEFLTYFQNEAQLEKSRLLSDRFSAERPKGSFSTLEIQRTEQGDSAMYLCASSPLGGSSYNEQFFGPGTRLTVL.

The genes are TRBV6-1 and TRBJ1-2, with D possibly being TRBD1 (5 bases). V lost 4 bases and J 7 bases, leaving 16 bases between the germline ends. The CDR3 totals 14 residues. Looked up from germline, CDR1 is MNHNS and CDR2 is SASEGT. The CDR3 region is CASSVRDEDGGYTF. The CDR3 bases are TGTGCCAGCAGTGTCAGGGATGAAGACGGTGGCTACACCTTC.

This chain connects TRBV29-1 to TRBJ1-2, with 7 bases identical to TRBD1. This CDR3 region has 13 residues. V lost 4 bases to trimming and J lost 2 bases; unmatched junction nucleotides: 4. The germline V gene encodes CDR1 SQVTM and CDR2 ANQGSEA. In nucleotides, the CDR3 is TGCAGCGTTGGCAACAGGGGAAACTATGGCTACACCTTC. Its protein product is CSVGNRGNYGYTF.

This chain joins TRBV6-6 and TRBJ1-2, with 7 bases lining up with TRBD1. Looked up from germline, CDR1 is MNHNY and CDR2 is SVGAGI (reference sequence). CDR3 length: 15 residues. Trimming cost V 5 bases and J 8 bases; bases outside gene matches: 14. CDR3 sequence (DNA): TGTGCCAGCAGTACCGACAGGGTGAGAGGTTACGGCTACACCTTC. Its translation: CASSTDRVRGYGYTF.

This clone was observed a handful of times. Distinct nucleotide sequences in the sample also encode this CDR3. This chain uses TRBV14 with TRBJ1-1; D gene unclear. CDR1 and CDR2 (germline): SGHDN, FVKESK. This CDR3 comprises 13 residues. V lost 0 bases, J lost 1 base, and 3 bases lay in between. Here the CDR3 DNA reads TGTGCCAGCAGCCAAGATCGGAACACTGAAGCTTTCTTT. It codes for CASSQDRNTEAFF.

The V call is TRBV6-5, the J call TRBJ2-5; 9 bases line up with TRBD2. The J call may be faulty, since TRBJ2-7 better matches the DNA end. Germline CDR1 is MNHEY and CDR2 is SVGAGI. The CDR3 extends over 14 amino acids. CDR3 sequence reads: CASSYRRGGYEQYF. The CDR3 nucleotides read TGTGCCAGCAGTTACCGGCGGGGGGGCTACGAGCAGTACTTC.

This clone has more than one count but fewer than ten. The rearrangement joins TRBV4-1 to TRBJ2-1; D might be TRBD1 (6 bases). This CDR3 has 16 amino acids. The V and J ends lost 4 bases and 0 bases respectively, with 13 bases between them. Germline loops: CDR1 MGHRA, CDR2 YSYEKL. The CDR3 coding sequence is TGCGCCAGCAGCCCCCATACAGGGAGCTCCTACAATGAGCAGTTCTTC. Protein: CASSPHTGSSYNEQFF.

J is TRBJ1-1 and V is TRBV9, with D possibly TRBD1 on 5 matching bases. The CDR3 totals 15 residues. Germline CDR1 reads SGDLS; CDR2 reads YYNGEE. V was shortened by 3 bases and J by 1 base, with 13 bases between the two germline ends. In nucleotides, the CDR3 is TGTGCCAGCAGCGCCCTGACAGTAGCGAACACTGAAGCTTTCTTT. Amino acid sequence: CASSALTVANTEAFF.

This clone was observed a handful of times. The chain links TRBV6-1 to TRBJ1-1; D unclear. Trimming removed 8 bases at V and 2 bases at J, with 3 bases between. The germline gives CDR1 MNHNS, CDR2 SASEGT. The CDR3 covers 10 residues. DNA for the CDR3: TGTGCCAGCGGCAACACTGAAGCTTTCTTT. It codes for CASGNTEAFF.